This T cell receptor (beta chain) stems from a study of shared clonotypes between healthy human individuals (dated by TCRdb to about 2020). About the full investigation: The cohort included a few men and a couple of women between 18 and 49 years of age. To increase sequencing depth and limit assay-specific biases, different laboratories used diverse techniques to prepare libraries and sequence TCR repertoires. To estimate repertoire size and how much clonotype sharing occurs between individuals, the study deeply sequenced the blood TCR repertoires of roughly 5 healthy adults. Leukapheresis yielded between about 0.85 and 10 billion PBMCs per donor.

The donors were healthy, HIV-negative adults with no recently reported acute infections or vaccinations. Only Caucasian adults living in Nashville, Tennessee, USA were represented among the donors. For unsorted samples, 90 million or so PBMCs were counted and genomic DNA was extracted with the QIAamp DNA Blood Mini kit. After blood collection by leukapheresis, PBMCs were isolated using Ficoll-Histopaque density gradient centrifugation and then cryopreserved in the vapor phase of liquid nitrogen. Using the deep immunoSEQ assay, TCR CDR3 regions were amplified from genomic DNA by multiplex PCR. Extracted genomic DNA from each cell subset was spread evenly across all wells of several immunoSEQ 96-well plates, with each plate serving as a replicate. For unsorted PBMC, each replicate PCR was loaded with approximately 300 ng genomic DNA, equivalent to 30,000 or so T cell genomes. Ten immunoSEQ deep assay plates were used to sequence unsorted PBMC genomic DNA. The purified libraries were quantified using a Qubit 3.0 fluorometer, sized with a Bioanalyzer 2100, and then quantified again using the KAPA Library Quantification kit. A separate single-read 150-cycle Illumina NextSeq 550 flow cell was used to sequence each immunoSEQ 96-well plate. The original pipeline was this. The immunoSEQ output contained only junctional sequences without quality scores, so filtering could not match that applied to full-length reads. To assign V/J genes and CDR3, sequences were annotated using PyIR, a Python wrapper for IgBLAST v1.9, with IMGT germline references. Reads were removed for weak V/J assignments (E-value above 1e-6), missing CDR3, stop codons, out-of-frame junctions, or ambiguous translated residues. V3J clonotypes were defined by identical inferred V gene, J gene, and CDR3 amino acid sequence. To compute the percentage overlap between repertoires, the number of shared unique clonotypes was divided by the size of the smaller repertoire. Repertoire richness was assessed with RTK rarefaction, the Chao1 estimator, and Recon v2.1 estimates of unobserved clonotypes. TCRdb stores this immuneACCESS table with in-frame sequences only. Part of the clones is absent; in the studies checked, under half of the shortfall reflects unresolved V genes, and no reason is known for the rest. V, J and clone size are those of that table, while D and trimming were read from the DNA. The sample table records approximately 470,000 clones; over 70% of these occur just once. The ten biggest clones cover 9.5% to 15% of the sample.

Beyond this particular receptor, the publication reports: The small number of donors limited the genetic and exposure-history diversity represented. Pairwise subsampling indicated that sequencing depth was expected to affect the degree of clonotype sharing among donors. Sampling was restricted to blood, and TCR repertoires in tissues likely differ from the TCR repertoires found in blood.

In its sample, this clone was seen once. Its target antigen remains unknown. Qualities for individual bases were not recorded, and no much larger clone is one base off. CDR1 and CDR2, looked up from the germline V gene (reference sequence), are GTSNPN and SVGIG. The CDR3 contains 15 residues, cysteine and phenylalanine counted. Kept here is only the CDR3 DNA, which spans 45 bases and is read in frame from base 1. At the junction V is shortened by 4 bases and J by 2 bases, with 15 bases in between. The rearrangement combines TRBV30 with TRBJ1-5; the D gene lacks a confident call. The clonotype was recovered from a woman aged 40 to 50 in good health. Some clones in this sample may be carry-over from other donors' samples. Sequenced input: PBMCs. The bases read TGTGCCTGGAACCGAGGAAACAACGGCAATCAGCCCCAGCATTTT. Protein translation: CAWNRGNNGNQPQHF.